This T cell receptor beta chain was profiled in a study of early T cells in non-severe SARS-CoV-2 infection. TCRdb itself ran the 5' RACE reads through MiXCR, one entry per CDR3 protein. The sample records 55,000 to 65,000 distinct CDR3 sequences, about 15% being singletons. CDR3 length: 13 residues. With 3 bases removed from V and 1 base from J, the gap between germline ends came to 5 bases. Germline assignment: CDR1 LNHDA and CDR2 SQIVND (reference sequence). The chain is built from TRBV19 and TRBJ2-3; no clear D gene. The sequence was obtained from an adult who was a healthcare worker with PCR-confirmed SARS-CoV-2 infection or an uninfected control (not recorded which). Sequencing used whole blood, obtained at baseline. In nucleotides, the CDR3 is TGTGCCAGTAGTATCCGAGGCACAGATACGCAGTATTTT. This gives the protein CASSIRGTDTQYF. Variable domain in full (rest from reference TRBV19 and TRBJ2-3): DGGITQSPKYLFRKEGQNVTLSCEQNLNHDAMYWYRQDPGQGLRLIYYSQIVNDFQKGDIAEGYSVSREKKESFPLTVTSAQKNPTAFYLCASSIRGTDTQYFGPGTRLTVL.